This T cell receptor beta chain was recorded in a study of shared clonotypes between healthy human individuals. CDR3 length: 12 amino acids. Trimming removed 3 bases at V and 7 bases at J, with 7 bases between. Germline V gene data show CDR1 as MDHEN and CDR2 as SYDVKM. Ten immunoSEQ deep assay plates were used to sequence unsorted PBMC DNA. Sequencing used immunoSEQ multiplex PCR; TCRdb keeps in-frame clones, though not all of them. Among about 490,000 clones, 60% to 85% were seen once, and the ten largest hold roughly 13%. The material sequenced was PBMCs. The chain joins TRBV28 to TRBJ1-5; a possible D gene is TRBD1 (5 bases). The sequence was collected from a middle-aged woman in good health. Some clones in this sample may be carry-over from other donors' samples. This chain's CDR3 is CASSFWGQPQHF. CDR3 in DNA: TGTGCCAGCAGTTTTTGGGGGCAGCCCCAGCATTTT.